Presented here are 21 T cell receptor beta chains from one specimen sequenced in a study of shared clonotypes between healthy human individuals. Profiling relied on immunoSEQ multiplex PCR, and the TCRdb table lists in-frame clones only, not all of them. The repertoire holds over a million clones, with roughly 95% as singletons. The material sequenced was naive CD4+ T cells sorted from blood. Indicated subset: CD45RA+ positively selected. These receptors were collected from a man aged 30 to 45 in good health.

CDR3 residues: CASSHERTGGAGDTQYF. As DNA, the CDR3 is TGCGCCAGCAGCCACGAGCGGACAGGGGGCGCAGGGGATACGCAGTATTTT. This chain joins TRBV4-1 and TRBJ2-3; 11 nucleotides line up with TRBD1. This CDR3 comprises 17 residues. V shed 3 bases and J 6 bases; nucleotides not matched to a gene: 11. Germline CDR1 reads MGHRA; CDR2 reads YSYEKL.

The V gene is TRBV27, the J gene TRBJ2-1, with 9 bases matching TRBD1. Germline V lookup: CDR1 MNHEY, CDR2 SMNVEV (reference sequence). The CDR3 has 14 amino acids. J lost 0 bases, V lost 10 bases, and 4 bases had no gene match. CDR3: CATQTGGSYNEQFF. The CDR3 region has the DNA TGTGCCACACAGACAGGGGGCTCCTACAATGAGCAGTTCTTC.

DNA for the CDR3: TGCAGCGTTTGCGCCAGGAAAAATTTCGGGAACGAGCAGTACTTC. Its translation is CSVCARKNFGNEQYF. The rearrangement uses TRBV29-1 and TRBJ2-7, with D perhaps matching TRBD2 (5 bases). From germline, CDR1 is SQVTM and CDR2 ANQGSEA. The CDR3 is 15 residues long. V was clipped by 5 bases and J by 5 bases, with 22 bases between them.

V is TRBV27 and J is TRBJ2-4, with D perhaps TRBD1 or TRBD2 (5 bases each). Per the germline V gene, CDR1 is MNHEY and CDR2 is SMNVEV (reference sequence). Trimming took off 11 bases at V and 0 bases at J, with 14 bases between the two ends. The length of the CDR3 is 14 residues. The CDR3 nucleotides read TGTGCCTCGGGGCAGGTTTTAGCCAAAAACATTCAGTACTTC. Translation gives CASGQVLAKNIQYF.

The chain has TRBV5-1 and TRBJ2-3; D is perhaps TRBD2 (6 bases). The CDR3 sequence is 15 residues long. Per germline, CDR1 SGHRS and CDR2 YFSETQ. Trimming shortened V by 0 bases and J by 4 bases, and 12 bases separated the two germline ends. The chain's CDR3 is CASSLGQGGPDTQYF. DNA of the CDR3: TGCGCCAGCAGCTTGGGGCAGGGAGGACCAGATACGCAGTATTTT.

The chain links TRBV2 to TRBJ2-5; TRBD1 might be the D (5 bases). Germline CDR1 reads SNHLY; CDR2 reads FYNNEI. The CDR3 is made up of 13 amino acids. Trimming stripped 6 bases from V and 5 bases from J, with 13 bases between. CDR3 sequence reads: CASSAQGVETQYF. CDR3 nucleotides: TGTGCCAGCAGCGCCCAGGGCGTTGAGACCCAGTACTTC.

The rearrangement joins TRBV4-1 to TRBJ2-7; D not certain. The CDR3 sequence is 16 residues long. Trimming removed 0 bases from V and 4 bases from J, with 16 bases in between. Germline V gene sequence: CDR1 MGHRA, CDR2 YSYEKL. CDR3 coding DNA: TGCGCCAGCAGCCAAGAATGGCTAAAGGCTCCTTACGAGCAGTACTTC. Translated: CASSQEWLKAPYEQYF.

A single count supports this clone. DNA of the CDR3: TGTGCCAGCAGTGTAGGGGGAGAGTATCAGCCCCAGCATTTT. It specifies CASSVGGEYQPQHF. The V call is TRBV6-1, the J call TRBJ1-5, with D maybe TRBD1 (6 bases). Germline V gives CDR1 MNHNS, CDR2 SASEGT. V was pared by 4 bases and J by 5 bases, with 12 bases between. There are 14 residues in the CDR3.

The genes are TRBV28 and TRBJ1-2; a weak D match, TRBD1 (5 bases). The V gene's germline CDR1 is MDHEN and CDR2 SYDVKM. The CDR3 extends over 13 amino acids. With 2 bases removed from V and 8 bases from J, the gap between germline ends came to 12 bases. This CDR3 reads CASSLTGARGYTF. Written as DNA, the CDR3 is TGTGCCAGCAGTTTAACTGGGGCGCGGGGCTACACCTTC.

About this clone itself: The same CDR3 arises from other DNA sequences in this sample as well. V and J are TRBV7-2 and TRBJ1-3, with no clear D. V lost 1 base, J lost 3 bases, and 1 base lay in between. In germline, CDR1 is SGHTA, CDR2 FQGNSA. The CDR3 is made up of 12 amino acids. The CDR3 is CASSLGGNTIYF. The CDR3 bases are TGTGCCAGCAGCTTAGGTGGAAACACCATATATTTT.

In DNA form, the CDR3 reads TGTGCCAGCAGCTCACCGACTAGCGGTGAGACCCAGTACTTC. The encoded protein is CASSSPTSGETQYF. The genes are TRBV13 and TRBJ2-5; 9 nucleotides match TRBD2. V lost 4 bases, J lost 5 bases, and 5 bases stayed unmatched. This CDR3 has 14 residues. Germline CDR1 and CDR2: PRHDT and FYEKMQ (reference sequence).

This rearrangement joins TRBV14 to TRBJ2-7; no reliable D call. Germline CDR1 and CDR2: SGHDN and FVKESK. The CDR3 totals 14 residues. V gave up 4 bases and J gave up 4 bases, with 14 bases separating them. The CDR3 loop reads CASSPGGVWYEQYF. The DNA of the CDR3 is TGTGCCAGCAGCCCCGGTGGGGTTTGGTACGAGCAGTACTTC.

The CDR3 sequence: CAISVDFGYGYTF. The CDR3 nucleotides read TGTGCCATCAGTGTTGACTTTGGCTATGGCTACACCTTC. The gene calls are TRBV10-3 and TRBJ1-2; D is unclear. Trimming took 4 bases from V and 4 from J, leaving 10 bases between them. Germline CDR1 reads ENHRY; CDR2 reads SYGVKD. The CDR3 runs to 13 residues.

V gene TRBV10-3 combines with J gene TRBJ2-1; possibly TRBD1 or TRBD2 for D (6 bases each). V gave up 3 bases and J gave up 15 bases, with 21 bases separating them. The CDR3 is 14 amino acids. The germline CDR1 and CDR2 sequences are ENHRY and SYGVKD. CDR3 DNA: TGTGCCATCAGTGACAGGGGCGGGGAGGAAACCCCGTTCTTC. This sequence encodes CAISDRGGEETPFF.

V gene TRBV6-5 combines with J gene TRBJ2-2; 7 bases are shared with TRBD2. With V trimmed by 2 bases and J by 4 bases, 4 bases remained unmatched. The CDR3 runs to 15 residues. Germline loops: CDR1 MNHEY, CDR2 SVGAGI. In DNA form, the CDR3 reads TGTGCCAGCAGTTACATTTCGGGGGGCACCGGGGAGCTGTTTTTT. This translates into CASSYISGGTGELFF.

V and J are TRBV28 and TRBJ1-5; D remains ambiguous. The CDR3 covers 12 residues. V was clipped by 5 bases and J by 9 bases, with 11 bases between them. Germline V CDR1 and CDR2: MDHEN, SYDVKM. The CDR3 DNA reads TGTGCCAGCAGTCCGCTCCCTGGGCCCCAGCATTTT. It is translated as CASSPLPGPQHF.

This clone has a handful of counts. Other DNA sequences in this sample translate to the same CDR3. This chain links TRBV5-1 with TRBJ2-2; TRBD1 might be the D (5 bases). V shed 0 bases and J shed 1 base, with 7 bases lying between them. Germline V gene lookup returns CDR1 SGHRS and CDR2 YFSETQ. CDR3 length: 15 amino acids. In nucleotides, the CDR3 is TGCGCCAGCAGCTTGGGCGGACAGAACACCGGGGAGCTGTTTTTT. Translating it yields CASSLGGQNTGELFF.

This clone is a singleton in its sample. CDR3 nucleotides: TGTGCCAGCAGTGAAGAGGTGACAGTCAATCAGCCCCAGCATTTT. Protein sequence: CASSEEVTVNQPQHF. V gene TRBV2 combines with J gene TRBJ1-5; possibly TRBD1 for D (5 bases). V was pared by 1 base and J by 3 bases, with 10 bases between. The length of the CDR3 is 15 residues. CDR1 SNHLY and CDR2 FYNNEI come from the germline V gene.

The CDR3 region has the DNA TGTGCCAGCAGCGCCGACACCGGGACAGGGGGCAGTAACTATGGCTACACCTTC. It codes for CASSADTGTGGSNYGYTF. The chain carries TRBV5-5 and TRBJ1-2; 12 nucleotides align to TRBD1. The CDR3 consists of 18 residues. J gave up 1 base and V 4 bases, and 11 bases lay outside the gene matches. Germline assignment: CDR1 SGHKS and CDR2 YYEKEE (reference sequence). The whole variable domain, filled in from reference TRBV5-5 and TRBJ1-2, reads DAGVTQSPTHLIKTRGQQVTLRCSPISGHKSVSWYQQVLGQGPQFIFQYYEKEERGRGNFPDRFSARQFPNYSSELNVNALLLGDSALYLCASSADTGTGGSNYGYTFGSGTRLTVV.

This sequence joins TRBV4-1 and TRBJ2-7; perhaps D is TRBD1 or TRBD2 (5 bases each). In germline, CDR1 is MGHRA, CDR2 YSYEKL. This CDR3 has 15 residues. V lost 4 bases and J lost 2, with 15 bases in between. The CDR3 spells CASSLVVGTTYEQYF. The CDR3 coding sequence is TGCGCCAGCAGCCTCGTGGTCGGGACGACCTACGAGCAGTACTTC.

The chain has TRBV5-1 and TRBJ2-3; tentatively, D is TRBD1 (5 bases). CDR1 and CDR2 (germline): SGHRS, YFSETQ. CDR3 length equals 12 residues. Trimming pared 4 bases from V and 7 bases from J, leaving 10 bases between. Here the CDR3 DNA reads TGCGCCAGCAGCGTGACAGAGCATACGCAGTATTTT. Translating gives CASSVTEHTQYF.